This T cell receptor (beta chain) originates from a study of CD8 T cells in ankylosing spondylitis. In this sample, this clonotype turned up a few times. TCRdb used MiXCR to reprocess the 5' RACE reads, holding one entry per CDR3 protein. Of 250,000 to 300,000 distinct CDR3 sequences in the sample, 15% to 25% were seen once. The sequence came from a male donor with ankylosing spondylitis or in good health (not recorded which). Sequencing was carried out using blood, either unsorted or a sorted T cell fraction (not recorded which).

The CDR3 is CSARAASGGTTQYF. DNA for the CDR3: TGCAGTGCTAGGGCGGCTAGCGGGGGGACTACGCAGTATTTT. The genes are TRBV20-1 and TRBJ2-3; TRBD2 matches at 11 bases. The ends lost 3 bases at V and 8 bases at J; junction bases unmatched: 7. The CDR3 totals 14 residues. CDR1 is DFQATT and CDR2 is SNEGSKA in the germline V gene (reference sequence).